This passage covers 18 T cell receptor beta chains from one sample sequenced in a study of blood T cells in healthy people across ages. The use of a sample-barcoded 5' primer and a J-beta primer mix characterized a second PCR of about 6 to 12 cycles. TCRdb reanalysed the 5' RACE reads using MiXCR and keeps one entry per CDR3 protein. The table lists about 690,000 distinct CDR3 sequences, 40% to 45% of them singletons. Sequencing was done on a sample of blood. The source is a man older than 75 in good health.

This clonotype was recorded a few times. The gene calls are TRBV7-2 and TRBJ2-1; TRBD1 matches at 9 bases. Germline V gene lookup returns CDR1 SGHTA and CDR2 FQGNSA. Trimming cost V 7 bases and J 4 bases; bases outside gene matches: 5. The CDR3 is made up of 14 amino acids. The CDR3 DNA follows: TGTGCCAGCACCCCCGGGACAGGGTACAATGAGCAGTTCTTC. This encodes CASTPGTGYNEQFF.

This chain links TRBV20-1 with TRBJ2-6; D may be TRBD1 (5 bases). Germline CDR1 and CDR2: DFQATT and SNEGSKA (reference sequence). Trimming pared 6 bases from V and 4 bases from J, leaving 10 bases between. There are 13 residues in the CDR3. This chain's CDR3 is CSAHSGGANVLTF. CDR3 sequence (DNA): TGCAGTGCCCACTCAGGGGGGGCCAACGTCCTGACTTTC.

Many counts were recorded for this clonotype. This CDR3 is CASSHKGGFYEQYF. CDR3 nucleotide sequence: TGTGCCAGCAGCCACAAGGGCGGCTTCTACGAGCAGTACTTC. The rearrangement uses TRBV7-2 and TRBJ2-7; D unresolved. Germline V gives CDR1 SGHTA, CDR2 FQGNSA. Trimming stripped 5 bases from V and 3 bases from J, with 14 bases between. This CDR3 has 14 amino acids.

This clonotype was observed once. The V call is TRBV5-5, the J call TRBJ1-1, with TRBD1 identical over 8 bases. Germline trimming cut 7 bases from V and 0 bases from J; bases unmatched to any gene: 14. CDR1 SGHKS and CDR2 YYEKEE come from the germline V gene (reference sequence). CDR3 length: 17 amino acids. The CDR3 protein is CASEKGTGNYMNTEAFF. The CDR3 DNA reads TGTGCCAGCGAAAAAGGGACAGGAAATTACATGAACACTGAAGCTTTCTTT.

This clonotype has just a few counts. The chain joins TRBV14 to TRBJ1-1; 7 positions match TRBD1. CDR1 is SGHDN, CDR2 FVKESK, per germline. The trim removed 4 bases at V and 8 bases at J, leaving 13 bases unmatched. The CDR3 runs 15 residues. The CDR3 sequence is CASSLERGQGGEAFF. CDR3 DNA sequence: TGTGCCAGCAGCCTGGAGAGGGGGCAGGGGGGAGAAGCTTTCTTT.

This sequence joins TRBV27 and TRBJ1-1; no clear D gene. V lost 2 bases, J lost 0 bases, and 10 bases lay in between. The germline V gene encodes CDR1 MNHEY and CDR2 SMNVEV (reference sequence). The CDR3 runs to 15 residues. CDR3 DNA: TGTGCCAGCAGTTTAACGAGAACCATGAACACTGAAGCTTTCTTT. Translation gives CASSLTRTMNTEAFF.

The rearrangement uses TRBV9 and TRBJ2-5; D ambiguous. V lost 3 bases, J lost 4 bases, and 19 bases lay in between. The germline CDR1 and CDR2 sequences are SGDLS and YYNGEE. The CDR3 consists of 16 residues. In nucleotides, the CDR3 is TGTGCCAGCAGCGAGAGATCCGGGCTTGTACGAGAGACCCAGTACTTC. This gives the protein CASSERSGLVRETQYF.

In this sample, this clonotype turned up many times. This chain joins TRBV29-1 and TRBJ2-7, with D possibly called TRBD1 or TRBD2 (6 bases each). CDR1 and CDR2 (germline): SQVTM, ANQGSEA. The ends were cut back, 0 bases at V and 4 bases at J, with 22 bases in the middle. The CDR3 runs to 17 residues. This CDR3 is CSVEEVRGTGARYEQYF. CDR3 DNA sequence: TGCAGCGTTGAAGAAGTACGAGGTACGGGGGCGCGATACGAGCAGTACTTC.

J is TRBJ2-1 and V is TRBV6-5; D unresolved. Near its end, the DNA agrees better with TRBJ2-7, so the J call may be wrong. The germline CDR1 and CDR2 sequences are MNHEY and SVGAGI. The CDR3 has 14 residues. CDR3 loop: CASRLDLIYNEQYF. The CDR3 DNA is TGTGCCAGCAGGCTAGACTTAATCTACAATGAGCAGTACTTC.

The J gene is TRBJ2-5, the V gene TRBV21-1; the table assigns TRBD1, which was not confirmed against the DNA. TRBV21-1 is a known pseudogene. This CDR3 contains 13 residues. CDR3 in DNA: TGTGCCAGCAGCCCGCGACAGGTAGAGACCCAGTACTTC. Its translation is CASSPRQVETQYF.

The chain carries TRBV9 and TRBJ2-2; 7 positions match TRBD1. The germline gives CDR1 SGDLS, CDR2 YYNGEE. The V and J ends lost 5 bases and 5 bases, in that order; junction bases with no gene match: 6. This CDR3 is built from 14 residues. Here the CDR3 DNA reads TGTGCCAGCAGAAGGACAGGTGGGACCGGGGAGCTGTTTTTT. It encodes CASRRTGGTGELFF.

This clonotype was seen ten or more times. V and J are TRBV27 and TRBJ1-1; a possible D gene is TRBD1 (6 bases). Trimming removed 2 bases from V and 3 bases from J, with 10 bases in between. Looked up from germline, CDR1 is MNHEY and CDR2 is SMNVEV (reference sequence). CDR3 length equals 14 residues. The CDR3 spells CASSLMPGDTEAFF. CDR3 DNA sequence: TGTGCCAGCAGTTTAATGCCAGGGGACACTGAAGCTTTCTTT.

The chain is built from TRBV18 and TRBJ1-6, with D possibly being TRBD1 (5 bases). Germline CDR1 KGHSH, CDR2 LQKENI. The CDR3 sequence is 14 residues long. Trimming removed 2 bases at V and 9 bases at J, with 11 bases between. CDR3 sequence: CASSPTREGSPLHF. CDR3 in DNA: TGTGCCAGCTCACCAACCAGGGAAGGTTCACCCCTCCACTTT.

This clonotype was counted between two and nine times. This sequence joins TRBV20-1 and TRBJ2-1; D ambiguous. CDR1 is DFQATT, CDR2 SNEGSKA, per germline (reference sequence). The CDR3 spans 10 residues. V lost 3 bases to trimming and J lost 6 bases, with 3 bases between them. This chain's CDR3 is CSASVNEQFF. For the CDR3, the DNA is TGCAGTGCTAGCGTCAATGAGCAGTTCTTC.

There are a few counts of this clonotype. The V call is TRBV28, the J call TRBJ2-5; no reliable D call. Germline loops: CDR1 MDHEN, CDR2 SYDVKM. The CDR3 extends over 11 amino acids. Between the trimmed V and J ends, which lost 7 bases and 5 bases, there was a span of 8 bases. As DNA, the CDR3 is TGTGCCAGCACCCGACGGGAGACCCAGTACTTC. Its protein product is CASTRRETQYF.

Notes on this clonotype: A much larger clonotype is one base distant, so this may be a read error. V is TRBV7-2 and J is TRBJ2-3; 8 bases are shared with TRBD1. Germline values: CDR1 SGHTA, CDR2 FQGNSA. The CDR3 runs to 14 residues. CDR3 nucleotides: TGTGCCAGCAGCCGCAGGGGGCGCACAGATACGCGGTATTTT. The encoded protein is CASSRRGRTDTRYF.

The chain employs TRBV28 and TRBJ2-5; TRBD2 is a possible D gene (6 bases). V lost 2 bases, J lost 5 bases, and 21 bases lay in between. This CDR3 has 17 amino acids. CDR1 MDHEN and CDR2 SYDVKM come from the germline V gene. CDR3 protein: CASSLRFMGGAWETQYF. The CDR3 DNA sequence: TGTGCCAGCAGTTTAAGGTTTATGGGAGGCGCCTGGGAGACCCAGTACTTC.

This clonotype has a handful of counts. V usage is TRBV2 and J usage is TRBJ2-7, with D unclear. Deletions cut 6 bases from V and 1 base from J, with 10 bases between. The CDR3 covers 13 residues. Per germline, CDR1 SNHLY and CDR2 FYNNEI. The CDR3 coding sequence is TGTGCCAGCAGAGGTATGGATTCCTACGAGCAGTACTTC. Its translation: CASRGMDSYEQYF.